The present T cell receptor beta chain was sequenced within a study of blood T cell repertoires in COVID-19. The authors' processing: Reference gene primer amplification gave nucleated cell count estimates. Assay: immunoSEQ multiplex PCR; the TCRdb copy retains only in-frame clones and omits some. V, J and clone size reflect that table, while D and trimming were determined from the DNA. Of about 87,000 clones in the sample, 70% to 90% were seen once. Germline CDR1 is LNHDA and CDR2 is SQIVND (reference sequence). V was cut by 0 bases and J by 10 bases, with 12 bases left in between. This CDR3 has 13 amino acids.

The genes are TRBV19 and TRBJ1-2; D call uncertain. The sequence came from a man between 40 and 49 years old with acute or convalescent COVID-19. The sequenced material came from peripheral blood. In DNA form, the CDR3 reads TGTGCCAGTAGTATAGAAAGATCGGTCCCCTACACCTTC. Protein product: CASSIERSVPYTF.